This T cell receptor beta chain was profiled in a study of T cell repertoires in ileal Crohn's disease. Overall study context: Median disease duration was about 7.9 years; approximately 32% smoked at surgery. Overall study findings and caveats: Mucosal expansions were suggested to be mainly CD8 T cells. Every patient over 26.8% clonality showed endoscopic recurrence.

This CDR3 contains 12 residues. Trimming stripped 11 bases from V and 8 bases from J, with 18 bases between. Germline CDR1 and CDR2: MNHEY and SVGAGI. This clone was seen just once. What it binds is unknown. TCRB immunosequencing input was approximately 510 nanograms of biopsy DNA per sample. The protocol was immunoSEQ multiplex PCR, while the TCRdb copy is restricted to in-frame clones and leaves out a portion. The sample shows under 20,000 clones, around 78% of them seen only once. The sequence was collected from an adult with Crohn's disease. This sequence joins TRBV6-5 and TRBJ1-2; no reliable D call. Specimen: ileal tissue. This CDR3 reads CAAGGSLRGYTF. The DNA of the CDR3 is TGTGCCGCCGGAGGCAGCCTACGCGGCTACACCTTC.